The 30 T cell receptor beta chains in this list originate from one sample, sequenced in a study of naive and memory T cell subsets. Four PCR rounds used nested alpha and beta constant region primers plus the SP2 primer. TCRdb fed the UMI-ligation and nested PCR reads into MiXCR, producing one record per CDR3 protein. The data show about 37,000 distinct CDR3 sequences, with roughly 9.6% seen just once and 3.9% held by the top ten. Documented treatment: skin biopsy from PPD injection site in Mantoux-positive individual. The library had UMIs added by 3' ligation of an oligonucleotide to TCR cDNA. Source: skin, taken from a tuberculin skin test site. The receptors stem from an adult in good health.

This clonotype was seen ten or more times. The CDR3 loop reads CAWSPDRYGYTF. The CDR3, as DNA: TGTGCCTGGAGCCCGGACAGATATGGCTACACCTTC. The V and J genes are TRBV30 and TRBJ1-2, with a tentative D call TRBD1 (6 bases). This CDR3 is 12 amino acids long. Germline CDR1 and CDR2: GTSNPN and SVGIG (reference sequence). V was clipped by 3 bases and J by 5 bases, with 10 bases between them.

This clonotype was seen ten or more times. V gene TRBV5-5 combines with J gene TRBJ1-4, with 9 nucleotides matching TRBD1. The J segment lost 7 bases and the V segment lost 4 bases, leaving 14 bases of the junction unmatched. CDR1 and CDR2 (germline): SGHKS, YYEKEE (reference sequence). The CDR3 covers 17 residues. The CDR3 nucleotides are TGTGCCAGCAGCCTGGGGGGACAGGGAGGCTTCGGTGAAAAACTGTTTTTT. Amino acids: CASSLGGQGGFGEKLFF.

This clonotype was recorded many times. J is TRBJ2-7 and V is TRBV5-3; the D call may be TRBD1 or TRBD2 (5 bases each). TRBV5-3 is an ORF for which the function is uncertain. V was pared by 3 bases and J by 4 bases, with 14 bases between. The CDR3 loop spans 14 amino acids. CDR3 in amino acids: CARSSGTASYEQYF. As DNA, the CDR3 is TGTGCCAGAAGCTCGGGGACGGCCAGTTACGAGCAGTACTTC.

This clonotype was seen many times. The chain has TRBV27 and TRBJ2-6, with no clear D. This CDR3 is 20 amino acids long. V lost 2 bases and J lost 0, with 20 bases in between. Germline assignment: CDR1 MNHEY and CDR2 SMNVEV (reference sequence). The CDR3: CASSLRFTISTSSGANVLTF. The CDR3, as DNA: TGTGCCAGCAGTTTAAGGTTTACCATTTCCACAAGCTCTGGGGCCAACGTCCTGACTTTC.

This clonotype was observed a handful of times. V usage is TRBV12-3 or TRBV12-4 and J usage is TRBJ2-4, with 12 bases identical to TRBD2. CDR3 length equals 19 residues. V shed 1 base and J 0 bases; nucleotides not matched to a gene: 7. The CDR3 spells CASSLVTSGGPLAKNIQYF. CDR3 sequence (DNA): TGTGCCAGCAGTTTAGTTACTAGCGGGGGGCCGCTAGCCAAAAACATTCAGTACTTC.

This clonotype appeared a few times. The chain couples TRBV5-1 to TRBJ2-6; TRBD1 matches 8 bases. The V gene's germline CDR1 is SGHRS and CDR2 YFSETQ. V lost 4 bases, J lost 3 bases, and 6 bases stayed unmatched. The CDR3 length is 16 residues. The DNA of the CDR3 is TGCGCCAGCAGCCCAGGGGGCGCAAGTGGGGCCAACGTCCTGACTTTC. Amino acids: CASSPGGASGANVLTF.

CDR3 loop: CAWSGSGRASVYNEQFF. For the CDR3, the DNA is TGTGCCTGGAGTGGTAGCGGGAGGGCCTCTGTTTACAATGAGCAGTTCTTC. The chain carries TRBV30 and TRBJ2-1, with 11 bases matching TRBD2. V lost 1 base and J lost 4; bases outside the gene matches: 9. CDR3 length equals 17 residues. CDR1 GTSNPN and CDR2 SVGIG come from the germline V gene (reference sequence).

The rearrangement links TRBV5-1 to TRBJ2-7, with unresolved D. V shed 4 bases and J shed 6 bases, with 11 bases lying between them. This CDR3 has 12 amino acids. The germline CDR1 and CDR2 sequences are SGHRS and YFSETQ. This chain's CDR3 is CASSPAPGEQYF. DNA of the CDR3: TGCGCCAGCAGCCCAGCTCCTGGCGAGCAGTACTTC.

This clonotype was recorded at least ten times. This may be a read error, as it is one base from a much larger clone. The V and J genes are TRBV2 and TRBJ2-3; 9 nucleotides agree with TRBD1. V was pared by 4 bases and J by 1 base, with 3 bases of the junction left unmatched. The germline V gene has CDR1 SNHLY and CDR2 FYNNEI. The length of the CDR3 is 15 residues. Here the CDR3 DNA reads TGTGCCAGCAGTGGAACAGGGGGCCGCACAGATACGCAGTATTTT. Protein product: CASSGTGGRTDTQYF.

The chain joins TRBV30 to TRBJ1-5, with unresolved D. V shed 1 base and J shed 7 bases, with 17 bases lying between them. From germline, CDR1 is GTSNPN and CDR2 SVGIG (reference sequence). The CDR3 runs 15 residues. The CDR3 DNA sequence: TGTGCCTGGAGTGCTGTATGCGGGTGGCTACAGCCCCAGCATTTT. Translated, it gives CAWSAVCGWLQPQHF.

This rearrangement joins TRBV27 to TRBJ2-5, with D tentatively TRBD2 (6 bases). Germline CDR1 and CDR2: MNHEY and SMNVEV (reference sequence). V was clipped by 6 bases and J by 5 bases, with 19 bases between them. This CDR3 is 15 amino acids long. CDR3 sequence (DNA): TGTGCCAGCAGGGACACAGGAGGGGTATGGGAGACCCAGTACTTC. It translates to CASRDTGGVWETQYF.

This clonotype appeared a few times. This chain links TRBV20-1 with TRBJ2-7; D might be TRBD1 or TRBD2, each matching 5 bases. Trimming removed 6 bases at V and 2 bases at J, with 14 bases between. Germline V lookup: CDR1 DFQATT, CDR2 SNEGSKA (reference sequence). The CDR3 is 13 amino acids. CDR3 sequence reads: CSAGEGPAYEQYF. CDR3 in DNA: TGCAGTGCCGGCGAGGGGCCGGCCTACGAGCAGTACTTC.

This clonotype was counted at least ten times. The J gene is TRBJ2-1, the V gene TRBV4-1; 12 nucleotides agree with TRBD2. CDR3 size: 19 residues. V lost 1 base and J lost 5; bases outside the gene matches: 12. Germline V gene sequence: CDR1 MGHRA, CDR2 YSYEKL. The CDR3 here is CASSQARASGRAEDNEQFF. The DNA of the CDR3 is TGCGCCAGCAGCCAAGCTAGGGCTAGCGGGAGGGCCGAGGACAATGAGCAGTTCTTC.

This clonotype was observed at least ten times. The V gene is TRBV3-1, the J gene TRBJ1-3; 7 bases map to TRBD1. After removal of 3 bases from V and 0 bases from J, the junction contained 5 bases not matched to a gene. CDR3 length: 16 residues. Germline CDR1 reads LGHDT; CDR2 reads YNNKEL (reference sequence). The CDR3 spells CASSHSRDSSGNTIYF. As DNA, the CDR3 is TGTGCCAGCAGCCACTCCCGGGACAGCTCTGGAAACACCATATATTTT.

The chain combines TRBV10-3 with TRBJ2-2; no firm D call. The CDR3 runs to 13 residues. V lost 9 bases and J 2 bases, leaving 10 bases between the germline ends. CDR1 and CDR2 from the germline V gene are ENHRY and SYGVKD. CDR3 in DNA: TGTGCCATTCTAGAGTTAAACACCGGGGAGCTGTTTTTT. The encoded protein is CAILELNTGELFF.

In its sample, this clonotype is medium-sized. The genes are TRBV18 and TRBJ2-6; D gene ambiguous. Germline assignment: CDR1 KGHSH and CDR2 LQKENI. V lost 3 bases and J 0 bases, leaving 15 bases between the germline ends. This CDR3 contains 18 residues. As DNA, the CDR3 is TGTGCCAGCTCACCGGCGAACCAAGGGTACTCTGGGGCCAACGTCCTGACTTTC. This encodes CASSPANQGYSGANVLTF.

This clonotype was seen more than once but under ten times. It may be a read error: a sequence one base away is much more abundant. CDR3 sequence: CSVVAAGGGFNEQFF. CDR3 sequence (DNA): TGCAGCGTCGTTGCGGCAGGGGGCGGCTTCAATGAGCAGTTCTTC. The V call is TRBV29-1, the J call TRBJ2-1; 8 bases map to TRBD1. The CDR3 is made up of 15 amino acids. V was pared by 6 bases and J by 6 bases, with 13 bases of the junction left unmatched. Germline V gene data show CDR1 as SQVTM and CDR2 as ANQGSEA.

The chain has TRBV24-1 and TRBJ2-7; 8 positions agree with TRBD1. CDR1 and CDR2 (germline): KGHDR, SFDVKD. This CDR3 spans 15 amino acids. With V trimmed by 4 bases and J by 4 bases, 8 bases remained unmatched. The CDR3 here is CATSDSGTGRYEQYF. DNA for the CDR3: TGTGCCACCAGTGACTCCGGGACAGGACGGTACGAGCAGTACTTC.

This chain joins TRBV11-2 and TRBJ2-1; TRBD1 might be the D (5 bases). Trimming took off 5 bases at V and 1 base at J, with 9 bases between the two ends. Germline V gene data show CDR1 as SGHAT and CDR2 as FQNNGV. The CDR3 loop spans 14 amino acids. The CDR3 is CASSNRQSYNEQFF. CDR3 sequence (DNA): TGTGCCAGCAGCAACCGACAGTCCTACAATGAGCAGTTCTTC.

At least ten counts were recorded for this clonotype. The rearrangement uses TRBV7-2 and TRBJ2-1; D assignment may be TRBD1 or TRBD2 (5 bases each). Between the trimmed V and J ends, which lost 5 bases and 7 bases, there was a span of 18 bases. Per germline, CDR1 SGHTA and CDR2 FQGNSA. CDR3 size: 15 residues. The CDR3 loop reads CASSPHPGTGNEQFF. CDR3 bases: TGTGCCAGCAGCCCTCATCCCGGGACCGGAAATGAGCAGTTCTTC.

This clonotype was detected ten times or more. The CDR3 DNA reads as TGTGCCTGGAGCGTGGGACAGGGGGTCTACGAGCAGTACTTC. This sequence encodes CAWSVGQGVYEQYF. This chain connects TRBV30 to TRBJ2-7; 11 positions agree with TRBD1. CDR1 is GTSNPN, CDR2 SVGIG, per germline (reference sequence). The length of the CDR3 is 14 residues. The V gene end was trimmed by 3 bases and the J gene end by 3 bases; junction bases not matched to a gene: 4.

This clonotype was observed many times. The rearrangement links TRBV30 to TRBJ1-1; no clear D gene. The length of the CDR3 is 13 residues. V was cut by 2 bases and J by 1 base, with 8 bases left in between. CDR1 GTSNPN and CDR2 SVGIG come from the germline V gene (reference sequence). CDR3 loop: CAWSSQRNTEAFF. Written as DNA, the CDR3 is TGTGCCTGGAGTTCTCAGAGGAACACTGAAGCTTTCTTT.

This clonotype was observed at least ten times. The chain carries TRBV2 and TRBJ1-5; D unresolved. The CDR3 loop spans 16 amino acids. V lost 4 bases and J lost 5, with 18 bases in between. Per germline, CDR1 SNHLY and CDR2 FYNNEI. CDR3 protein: CASSVEFGSADQPQHF. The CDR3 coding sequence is TGTGCCAGCAGTGTTGAGTTCGGATCTGCTGATCAGCCCCAGCATTTT. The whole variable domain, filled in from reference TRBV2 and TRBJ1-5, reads EPEVTQTPSHQVTQMGQEVILRCVPISNHLYFYWYRQILGQKVEFLVSFYNNEISEKSEIFDDQFSVERPDGSNFTLKIRSTKLEDSAMYFCASSVEFGSADQPQHFGDGTRLSIL.

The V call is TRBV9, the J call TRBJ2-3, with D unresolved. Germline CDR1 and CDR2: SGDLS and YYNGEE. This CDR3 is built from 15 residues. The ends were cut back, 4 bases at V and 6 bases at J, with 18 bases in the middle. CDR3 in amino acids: CASSPRLLDGDTQYF. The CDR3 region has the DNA TGTGCCAGCAGCCCCAGGTTGTTGGACGGGGATACGCAGTATTTT.

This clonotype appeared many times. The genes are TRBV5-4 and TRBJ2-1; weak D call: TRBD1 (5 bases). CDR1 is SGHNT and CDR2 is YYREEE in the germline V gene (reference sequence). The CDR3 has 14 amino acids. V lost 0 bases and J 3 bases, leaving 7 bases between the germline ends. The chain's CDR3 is CASSLGQGYNEQFF. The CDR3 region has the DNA TGTGCCAGCAGCTTGGGCCAGGGCTACAATGAGCAGTTCTTC. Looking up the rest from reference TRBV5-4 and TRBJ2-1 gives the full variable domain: ETGVTQSPTHLIKTRGQQVTLRCSSQSGHNTVSWYQQALGQGPQFIFQYYREEENGRGNFPPRFSGLQFPNYSSELNVNALELDDSALYLCASSLGQGYNEQFFGPGTRLTVL.

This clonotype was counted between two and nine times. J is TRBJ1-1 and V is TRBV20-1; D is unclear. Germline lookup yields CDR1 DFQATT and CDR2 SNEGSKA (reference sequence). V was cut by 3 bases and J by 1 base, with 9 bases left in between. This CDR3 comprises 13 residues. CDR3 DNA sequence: TGCAGTGCTAGGCCCGGCCCGAACACTGAAGCTTTCTTT. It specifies CSARPGPNTEAFF.

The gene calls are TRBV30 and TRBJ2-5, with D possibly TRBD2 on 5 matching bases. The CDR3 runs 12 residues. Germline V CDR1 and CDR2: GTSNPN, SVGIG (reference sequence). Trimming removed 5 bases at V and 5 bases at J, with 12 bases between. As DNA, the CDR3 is TGTGCCTGGTTTCCGACGGGGGAGACCCAGTACTTC. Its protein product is CAWFPTGETQYF.

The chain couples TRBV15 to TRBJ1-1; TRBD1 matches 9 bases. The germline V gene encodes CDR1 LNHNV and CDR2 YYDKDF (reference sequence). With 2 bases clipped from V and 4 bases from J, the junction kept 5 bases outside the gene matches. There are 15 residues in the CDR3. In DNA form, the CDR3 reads TGTGCCACCAGCAGATCCACGACAGGGGGCACTGAAGCTTTCTTT. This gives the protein CATSRSTTGGTEAFF.

The CDR3 region has the DNA TGTGCCAGCAGTTTGACAGGACCCTACGAGCAGTACTTC. Translated, it gives CASSLTGPYEQYF. This rearrangement joins TRBV6-1 to TRBJ2-7, with a weak D call TRBD1 (6 bases). Per the germline V gene, CDR1 is MNHNS and CDR2 is SASEGT. V dropped 5 bases and J dropped 2 bases, with 10 bases sitting between them. The CDR3 has 13 residues.

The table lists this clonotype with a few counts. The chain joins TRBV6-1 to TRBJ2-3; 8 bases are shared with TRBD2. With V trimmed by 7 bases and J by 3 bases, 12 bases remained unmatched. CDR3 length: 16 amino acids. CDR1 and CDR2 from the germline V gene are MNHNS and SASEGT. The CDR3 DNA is TGTGCCAGCATCCGGGTATTGGGCGGGGGGACAGATACGCAGTATTTT. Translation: CASIRVLGGGTDTQYF.